This T cell receptor beta chain was profiled in a study of blood T cell repertoires in COVID-19. Whole-study context: COVID-19 samples from acute and convalescent phases originated in the United States, Italy and Spain. In each case, the material was cDNA or gDNA derived from T cells, B-cell-depleted T cells, or PBMCs.

This clone showed up just once. As originally analysed: Reference gene primer amplification gave estimated nucleated cell counts. The assay was immunoSEQ multiplex PCR, and TCRdb's table has in-frame clones only and misses some. D and trimming were read from the DNA, whereas the V and J calls and clone size are those reported in that table. Of around 150,000 clones listed, 70% to 85% are singletons. V gave up 0 bases and J gave up 11 bases, with 14 bases separating them. This CDR3 is built from 14 residues. Germline V CDR1 and CDR2: SGHDN, FVKESK. The chain recombines TRBV14 with TRBJ2-1; no definite D call. The sequencing sample was made of peripheral blood. This TCR derives from a man aged 55 to 70 who had recovered from COVID-19. The CDR3 coding sequence is TGTGCCAGCAGCCAAGATTTAATGTCCAGTCAGCAGTTCTTC. Its translation: CASSQDLMSSQQFF.